One sample yielded the 3 T cell receptor beta chains listed below, sequenced in a study of cytomegalovirus exposure and HLA in healthy donors. Researchers ran the PCR with 60 Vbeta and 13 Jbeta primers. Here immunoSEQ multiplex PCR was the method, and the copy in TCRdb shows in-frame clones only, minus some. Here the sample spans more than 130,000 clones, approximately 80% being singletons. Sequencing used PBMCs. The origin of the receptors is a male donor in good health and CMV-seronegative.

The chain uses TRBV28 and TRBJ1-4, with D perhaps TRBD1 (5 bases). Trimming shortened V by 4 bases and J by 6 bases, and 9 bases separated the two germline ends. The germline CDR1 and CDR2 sequences are MDHEN and SYDVKM. The CDR3 covers 13 residues. The CDR3 here is CASSWQGYEKLFF. CDR3 DNA sequence: TGTGCCAGCAGTTGGCAGGGATATGAAAAACTGTTTTTT. Variable domain in full (rest from reference TRBV28 and TRBJ1-4): DVKVTQSSRYLVKRTGEKVFLECVQDMDHENMFWYRQDPGLGLRLIYFSYDVKMKEKGDIPEGYSVSREKKERFSLILESASTNQTSMYLCASSWQGYEKLFFGSGTQLSVL.

V gene TRBV7-9 combines with J gene TRBJ1-1; no definite D call. Germline-derived CDR1 and CDR2 are SEHNR and FQNEAQ (reference sequence). The CDR3 length is 14 residues. Trimming removed 7 bases from V and 5 bases from J, with 17 bases in between. The CDR3 coding sequence is TGTGCCAGCACAGTGGGCGGGCTCGGGACTGAAGCTTTCTTT. Translating gives CASTVGGLGTEAFF.

The chain recombines TRBV6-5 with TRBJ1-1, with D maybe TRBD1 (5 bases). This CDR3 comprises 15 residues. Germline-derived CDR1 and CDR2 are MNHEY and SVGAGI. The V gene lost 7 bases and the J gene lost 5 bases, with 20 bases spanning the gap. The CDR3 loop reads CASIKTATATTEAFF. CDR3 nucleotide sequence: TGTGCCAGCATTAAGACAGCGACGGCTACAACTGAAGCTTTCTTT.